The rows below give T cell receptor beta chains drawn from one sample of a study of metastatic and nonmetastatic thyroid tumors. TCRdb re-called the PCR reads via MiXCR. The table shows about 25,000 clones, with 20% to 25% occurring only once. Sequencing used adjacent normal tissue. These receptor sequences come from a female donor with papillary thyroid cancer or a benign thyroid nodule (not recorded which). Some clones in this sample may be carry-over from other donors' samples. Each CDR3 is given with its conserved first and last residue. The D gene is left open where the match is weak. Clone size is given for some rows only: seen once, a few or many times, or a class if the clone is expanded.

abundance	d_gene	v_gene	j_gene	CDR3aa	CDR3nt
many	NA	TRBV28	TRBJ1-4	CASTPGGSEKLFF	TGTGCCAGCACCCCCGGGGGCAGTGAAAAACTGTTTTTT
NA	NA	TRBV11-2	TRBJ2-7	CASKPGQRAAVYEQYF	TGTGCCAGCAAACCTGGACAGCGGGCGGCAGTCTACGAGCAGTACTTC
NA	NA	TRBV19	TRBJ2-7	CASSDRGLTYEQYF	TGTGCCAGTAGTGATAGGGGGTTAACCTACGAGCAGTACTTC
NA	NA	TRBV6-1	TRBJ1-2	CASTGCYIF	TGTGCCAGCACAGGGTGCTACATCTTC
few	NA	TRBV12-3/TRBV12-4	TRBJ1-1	CASSLYGTQGAFF	TGTGCCAGCAGTTTGTATGGGACCCAAGGAGCTTTCTTT
NA	TRBD1	TRBV20-1	TRBJ2-1	CSASSDRVCRNEQFF	TGCAGTGCTAGCTCTGACAGGGTGTGCAGGAATGAGCAGTTCTTC
NA	NA	TRBV6-2/TRBV6-3	TRBJ1-5	CASSYHRVNQPQHF	TGTGCCAGCAGTTACCACAGGGTTAATCAGCCCCAGCACTTT
many	TRBD2	TRBV2	TRBJ2-5	CASSGDRTSGRLETQYF	TGTGCCAGCAGTGGGGATCGGACTAGCGGGAGGCTAGAGACCCAGTACTTC
few	NA	TRBV11-3	TRBJ2-1	CASNSLFRSTGTRSSYNEQFF	TGTGCCAGCAACTCTTTATTCCGTTCTACCGGGACCCGTAGCTCCTACAATGAGCAGTTCTTC
NA	NA	TRBV7-9	TRBJ2-5	CASSLAGGKTKYF	TGTGCCAGTAGCTTAGCCGGTGGGAAGACCAAGTACTTC
many	NA	TRBV19	TRBJ1-1	CASRYRISRENTEAFF	TGTGCCAGCCGCTACAGGATCTCACGAGAGAACACTGAAGCTTTCTTT
many	NA	TRBV3-1	TRBJ2-7	CASSPSLGLYEQYF	TGTGCCAGCAGCCCCTCCTTGGGGCTCTACGAGCAGTACTTC
few	NA	TRBV12-3/TRBV12-4	TRBJ2-7	CTSIDRFHEQYF	TGTACCAGCATCGACCGGTTCCACGAGCAGTACTTC
many	NA	TRBV6-6	TRBJ1-2	CASSYSSLAPDGYTF	TGTGCCAGCAGTTACTCTAGCCTGGCTCCGGATGGCTACACCTTC
many	NA	TRBV3-1	TRBJ2-7	CASSPPRGYYEQYF	TGTGCCAGCAGCCCCCCCAGGGGATACTACGAGCAGTACTTC
many	NA	TRBV4-2	TRBJ1-2	CASSPVGQASGDGYTF	TGTGCCAGCAGCCCAGTCGGGCAGGCCTCGGGGGATGGCTACACCTTC
NA	NA	TRBV6-2/TRBV6-3	TRBJ2-7	CASRQRDNPQYF	TGTGCCAGCAGGCAACGGGACAACCCTCAATACTTC
NA	NA	TRBV20-1	TRBJ2-3	CSATVLGRDPQYF	TGCAGTGCTACAGTTCTAGGAAGGGATCCGCAGTATTTT
many	NA	TRBV9	TRBJ2-7	CASSVDPGFYEQYF	TGTGCCAGCAGCGTAGATCCGGGTTTCTACGAGCAGTACTTC
many	NA	TRBV6-6	TRBJ1-1	CASSYFRLGPGVARNTEAFF	TGTGCCAGCAGTTATTTCCGTCTGGGCCCAGGGGTGGCACGTAACACTGAAGCTTTCTTT
many	NA	TRBV7-2	TRBJ2-3	CASSLGLTSTDTQYF	TGTGCCAGCAGCTTAGGACTAACTAGCACAGATACGCAGTATTTT
NA	NA	TRBV4-2	TRBJ2-5	CASSQAEYMGETQYF	TGTGCCAGCAGCCAAGCGGAATATATGGGTGAGACCCAGTACTTC
medium-sized	NA	TRBV6-1	TRBJ2-1	CASSTGSSYNEQFF	TGTGCCAGCAGCACAGGAAGCTCCTACAATGAGCAGTTCTTC
many	NA	TRBV3-1	TRBJ2-1	CASSRGPTRGVEQFF	TGTGCCAGCAGCCGCGGGCCGACTAGGGGGGTTGAGCAGTTCTTC
medium-sized	NA	TRBV2	TRBJ2-7	CASTGTENYEQYF	TGTGCCAGCACCGGGACGGAAAACTACGAGCAGTACTTC
NA	NA	TRBV5-6	TRBJ1-2	CASSLPESGYTF	TGTGCCAGCAGCTTGCCCGAGTCCGGCTACACCTTC
many	TRBD2	TRBV15	TRBJ2-1	CATRKLAGDSYNEQFF	TGTGCCACCAGAAAGTTAGCGGGAGATAGTTACAATGAGCAGTTCTTC
NA	NA	TRBV7-2	TRBJ2-3	CASSLSGYNTDTQYF	TGTGCCAGCAGCTTATCCGGGTATAACACAGATACGCAGTATTTT
many	TRBD2	TRBV2	TRBJ2-2	CASRGSGSLRTGELFF	TGTGCCAGCAGGGGTAGCGGGAGTCTTAGGACCGGGGAGCTGTTTTTT
many	NA	TRBV19	TRBJ2-3	CASKDQPSTDTQYF	TGTGCCAGTAAGGATCAGCCAAGCACAGATACGCAGTATTTT
NA	NA	TRBV27	TRBJ2-1	CASSSLRGGIYNEQFF	TGTGCCAGCAGTTCGTTAAGGGGCGGGATCTACAATGAGCAGTTCTTC
once	TRBD2	TRBV7-2	TRBJ2-7	CASSTWGGYEQYF	TGTGCCAGCAGCACTTGGGGGGGCTACGAGCAGTACTTC
many	NA	TRBV7-7	TRBJ2-7	CASSFRGSTYEQYF	TGTGCTAGCAGCTTCCGGGGCTCCACCTACGAGCAGTACTTC